This T cell receptor beta chain was recorded in a study of cytomegalovirus exposure and HLA in healthy donors. In the PCR, 60 Vbeta and 13 Jbeta primers were used. Sequencing used immunoSEQ multiplex PCR; TCRdb keeps in-frame clones, though not all of them. Its clone listing holds around 52,000 clones. Germline V CDR1 and CDR2: SGHTA, FQGNSA. The CDR3 has 15 residues. The V end lost 1 base, the J end lost 2 bases, and 10 bases lay between the germline ends. Study results and limitations: It was taken for granted in presence/absence analyses that sequencing depth across donors was roughly uniform. As was reported, the classifier diagnosed cytomegalovirus status with high specificity and sensitivity. Prediction of most subjects' HLA-A and HLA-B alleles by TCR beta sequences was reportedly accurate. Analysis was carried out at a later point, and it linked a missense DCLRE1C variant to TCR beta V- and J-gene trimming.

About this clone itself: Antigen specificity is unknown.

The sequence was collected from a man aged 35 to 55 in good health and CMV-seropositive. V is TRBV7-2 and J is TRBJ2-3; perhaps TRBD1 as D (5 bases). Sequences were obtained from PBMCs. The CDR3 DNA sequence: TGTGCCAGCAGCTTAGAGGGGTTGGACACAGATACGCAGTATTTT. Translation gives CASSLEGLDTDTQYF. The full variable domain, completed using reference TRBV7-2 and TRBJ2-3, is GAGVSQSPSNKVTEKGKDVELRCDPISGHTALYWYRQSLGQGLEFLIYFQGNSAPDKSGLPSDRFSAERTGGSVSTLTIQRTQQEDSAVYLCASSLEGLDTDTQYFGPGTRLTVL.